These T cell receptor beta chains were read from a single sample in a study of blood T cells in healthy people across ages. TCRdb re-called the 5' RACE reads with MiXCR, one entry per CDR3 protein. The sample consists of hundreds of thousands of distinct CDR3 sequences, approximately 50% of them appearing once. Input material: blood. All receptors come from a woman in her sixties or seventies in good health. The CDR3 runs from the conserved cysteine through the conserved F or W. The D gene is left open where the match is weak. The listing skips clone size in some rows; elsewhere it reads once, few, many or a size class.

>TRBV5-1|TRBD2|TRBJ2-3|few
CASSLARGLAGATDTQYF
TGCGCCAGCAGCTTGGCCCGCGGACTAGCGGGAGCCACAGATACGCAGTATTTT
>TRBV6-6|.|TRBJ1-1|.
CASSYVPMNTEAFF
TGTGCCAGCAGTTACGTGCCCATGAACACTGAAGCTTTCTTT
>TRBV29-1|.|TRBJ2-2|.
CSVALANTGELFF
TGCAGCGTTGCTTTAGCGAACACCGGGGAGCTGTTTTTT
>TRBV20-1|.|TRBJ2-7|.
CSARDLGSEQYF
TGCAGTGCTAGAGATTTGGGGTCCGAGCAGTACTTC
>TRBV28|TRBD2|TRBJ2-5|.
CASSLGLAGGRPPTQYF
TGTGCCAGCAGTCTCGGACTAGCGGGAGGCCGGCCACCGACCCAGTACTTC
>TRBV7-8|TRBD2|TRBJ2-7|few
CASSCEREPSYEQYF
TGTGCCAGCAGCTGCGAGCGGGAGCCTTCCTACGAGCAGTACTTC
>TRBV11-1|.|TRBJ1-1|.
CASSHGWGAEAFF
TGTGCCAGCAGCCACGGGTGGGGCGCTGAAGCTTTCTTT
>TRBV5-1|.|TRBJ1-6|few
CASSLVPTGGKSPLHF
TGCGCCAGCAGCTTGGTTCCTACAGGTGGAAAGTCACCCCTCCACTTT
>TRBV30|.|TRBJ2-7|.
CAWKAGSSYEQYF
TGTGCCTGGAAAGCGGGCAGCTCCTACGAGCAGTACTTC
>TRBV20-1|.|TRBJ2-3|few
CSARYGSGSDTQYF
TGCAGTGCTAGATACGGCTCCGGCTCAGATACGCAGTATTTT
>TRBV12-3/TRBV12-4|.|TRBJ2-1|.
CASSPSRNKNDEQFF
TGTGCCAGCAGTCCCTCCCGAAACAAGAACGATGAGCAGTTCTTC
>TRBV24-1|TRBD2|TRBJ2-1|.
CATSDLRTSGNSYNEQFF
TGTGCCACCAGTGATTTGAGGACTAGCGGGAATTCCTACAATGAGCAGTTCTTC
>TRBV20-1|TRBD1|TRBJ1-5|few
CSARGQGANQPQHF
TGCAGTGCTAGAGGACAGGGGGCAAATCAGCCCCAGCATTTT
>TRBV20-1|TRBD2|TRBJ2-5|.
CSARDRTSSKETQYF
TGCAGTGCTAGAGATCGGACTAGTTCGAAGGAGACCCAGTACTTC
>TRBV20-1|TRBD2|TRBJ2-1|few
CSARGVGTSVYNEQFF
TGCAGTGCTAGAGGAGTAGGGACTAGCGTCTACAATGAGCAGTTCTTC
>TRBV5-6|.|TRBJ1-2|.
CASSLGSGYTF
TGTGCCAGCAGCTTAGGATCCGGCTACACCTTC
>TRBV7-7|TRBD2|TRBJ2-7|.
CASSQGLLGYEQYF
TGTGCCAGCAGCCAGGGACTACTGGGGTACGAGCAGTACTTC
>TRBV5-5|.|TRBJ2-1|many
CASIPSYNEQFF
TGTGCCAGCATCCCCTCCTACAATGAGCAGTTCTTC
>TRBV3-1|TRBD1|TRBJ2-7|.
CASSPRDRAAEQYF
TGTGCCAGCAGCCCCCGGGACAGGGCTGCCGAGCAGTACTTC
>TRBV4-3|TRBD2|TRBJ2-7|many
CASSQEAASGRYYEQYF
TGCGCCAGCAGCCAAGAGGCGGCTAGCGGGAGGTACTACGAGCAGTACTTC
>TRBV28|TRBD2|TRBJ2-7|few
CASRTSGNEQYF
TGTGCCAGCAGAACTAGCGGCAATGAGCAGTACTTC
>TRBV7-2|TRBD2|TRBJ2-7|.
CASSSTSGMNEQYF
TGTGCCAGCAGCTCAACTAGCGGGATGAACGAGCAGTACTTC
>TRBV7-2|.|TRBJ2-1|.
CASSFRDILYNEQFF
TGTGCCAGCAGCTTTCGGGACATACTTTACAATGAGCAGTTCTTC
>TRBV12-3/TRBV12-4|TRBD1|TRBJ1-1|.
CASRKTGGGLGEAFF
TGTGCCAGCAGAAAGACAGGGGGCGGACTCGGGGAAGCTTTCTTT
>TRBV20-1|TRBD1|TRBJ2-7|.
CSARDPQGLSYEQYF
TGCAGTGCTAGAGATCCACAGGGGTTATCCTACGAGCAGTACTTC
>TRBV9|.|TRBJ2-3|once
CASSVSPHSTDMQYF
TGTGCCAGCAGCGTATCCCCACACAGCACAGATATGCAGTATTTT
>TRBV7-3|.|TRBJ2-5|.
CASSSSGTSYNEQYF
TGTGCCAGCAGCTCCTCCGGGACTTCCTACAATGAGCAGTACTTC
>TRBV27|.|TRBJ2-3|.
CASMIQGQDTQYF
TGTGCCAGCATGATTCAGGGCCAAGATACGCAGTATTTT
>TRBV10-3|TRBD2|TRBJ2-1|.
CAINGGETSGSGGNEQFF
TGTGCCATCAATGGGGGGGAGACTAGCGGGAGTGGGGGCAATGAGCAGTTCTTC
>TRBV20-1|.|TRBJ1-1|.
CSARDRLGNTEAFF
TGCAGTGCTAGAGATCGGCTTGGTAACACTGAAGCTTTCTTT